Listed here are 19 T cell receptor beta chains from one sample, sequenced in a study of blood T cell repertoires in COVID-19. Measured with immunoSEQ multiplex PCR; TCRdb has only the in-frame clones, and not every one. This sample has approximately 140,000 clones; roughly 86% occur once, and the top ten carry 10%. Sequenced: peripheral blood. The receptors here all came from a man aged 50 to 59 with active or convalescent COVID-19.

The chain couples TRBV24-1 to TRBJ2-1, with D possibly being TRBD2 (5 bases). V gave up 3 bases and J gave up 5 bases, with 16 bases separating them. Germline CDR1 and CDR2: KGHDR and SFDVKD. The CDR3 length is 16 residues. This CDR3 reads CATSDPGRRVNNEQFF. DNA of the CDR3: TGTGCCACCAGTGATCCTGGACGGCGGGTAAACAATGAGCAGTTCTTC.

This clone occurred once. The CDR3 sequence is CASSLGQLNTEAFF. DNA of the CDR3: TGTGCCAGCAGCCTCGGACAGCTGAACACTGAAGCTTTCTTT. The chain uses TRBV3-1 (or the pseudogene TRBV3-2) and TRBJ1-1, with a possible D match to TRBD1 (6 bases). V was cut by 4 bases and J by 0 bases, with 9 bases left in between. Germline values: CDR1 LGHDT, CDR2 YNNKEL (reference sequence). This CDR3 is built from 14 residues.

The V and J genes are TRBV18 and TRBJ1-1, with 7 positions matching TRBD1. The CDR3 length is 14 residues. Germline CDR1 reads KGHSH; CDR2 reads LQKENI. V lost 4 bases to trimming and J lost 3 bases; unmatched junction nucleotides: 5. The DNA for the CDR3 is TGTGCCAGCTCACGAGGACAGGAGGACACTGAAGCTTTCTTT. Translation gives CASSRGQEDTEAFF.

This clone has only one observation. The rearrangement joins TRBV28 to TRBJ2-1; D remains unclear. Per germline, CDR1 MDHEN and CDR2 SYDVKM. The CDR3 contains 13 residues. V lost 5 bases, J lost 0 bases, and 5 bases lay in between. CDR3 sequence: CASSLYSYNEQFF. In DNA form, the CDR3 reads TGTGCCAGCAGTCTTTACTCCTACAATGAGCAGTTCTTC.

DNA of the CDR3: TGTGCCAGCAGCCAAGACCCTCCTAGCGGGAGCGGGAGCACAGATACGCAGTATTTT. This translates into CASSQDPPSGSGSTDTQYF. This rearrangement joins TRBV4-2 to TRBJ2-3; 10 bases fit TRBD2. Losses at the gene ends were 0 bases for V and 0 bases for J; bases not matched to a gene: 9. CDR3 length: 19 residues. Germline V gene data show CDR1 as LGHNA and CDR2 as YNFKEQ.

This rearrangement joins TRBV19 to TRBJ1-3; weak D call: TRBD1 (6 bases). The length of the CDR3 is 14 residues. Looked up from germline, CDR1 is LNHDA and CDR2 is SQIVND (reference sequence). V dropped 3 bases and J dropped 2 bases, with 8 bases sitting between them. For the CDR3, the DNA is TGTGCCAGTAGTATCAGGACAGCTGGAAACACCATATATTTT. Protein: CASSIRTAGNTIYF. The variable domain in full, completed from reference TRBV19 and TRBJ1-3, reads DGGITQSPKYLFRKEGQNVTLSCEQNLNHDAMYWYRQDPGQGLRLIYYSQIVNDFQKGDIAEGYSVSREKKESFPLTVTSAQKNPTAFYLCASSIRTAGNTIYFGEGSWLTVV.

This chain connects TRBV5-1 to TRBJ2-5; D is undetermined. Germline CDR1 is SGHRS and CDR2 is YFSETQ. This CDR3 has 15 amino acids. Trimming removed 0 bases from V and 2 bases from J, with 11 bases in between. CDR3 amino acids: CASSLGAGPQETQYF. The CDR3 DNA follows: TGCGCCAGCAGCTTGGGGGCAGGTCCTCAAGAGACCCAGTACTTC.

CDR3 DNA sequence: TGTGCCAGCAAGGGACTAAAAAACATTCAGTACTTC. It codes for CASKGLKNIQYF. The chain is built from TRBV28 and TRBJ2-4, with 7 bases that match TRBD2. CDR1 is MDHEN, CDR2 SYDVKM, per germline. The CDR3 totals 12 residues. With V trimmed by 7 bases and J by 4 bases, 1 base remained unmatched.

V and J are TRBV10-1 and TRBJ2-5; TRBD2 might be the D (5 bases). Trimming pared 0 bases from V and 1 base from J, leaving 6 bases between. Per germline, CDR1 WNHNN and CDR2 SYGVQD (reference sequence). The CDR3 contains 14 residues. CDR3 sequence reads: CASSESGSQETQYF. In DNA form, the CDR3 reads TGCGCCAGCAGTGAGTCAGGGAGCCAAGAGACCCAGTACTTC.

The chain's CDR3 is CASTGTANTEAFF. The CDR3 DNA is TGTGCCAGTACAGGGACCGCGAACACTGAAGCTTTCTTT. This chain uses TRBV2 with TRBJ1-1; TRBD1 is a possible D gene (6 bases). The germline V and J ends were trimmed by 9 bases and 1 base, with 12 bases remaining between them. CDR1 is SNHLY and CDR2 is FYNNEI in the germline V gene. The CDR3 runs 13 residues.

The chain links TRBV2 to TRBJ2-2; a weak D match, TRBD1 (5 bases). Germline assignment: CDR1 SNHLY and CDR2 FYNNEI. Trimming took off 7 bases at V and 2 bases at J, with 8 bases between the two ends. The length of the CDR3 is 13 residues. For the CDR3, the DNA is TGTGCCAGCAACAGGCTTAACACCGGGGAGCTGTTTTTT. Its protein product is CASNRLNTGELFF. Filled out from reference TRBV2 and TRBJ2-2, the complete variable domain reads EPEVTQTPSHQVTQMGQEVILRCVPISNHLYFYWYRQILGQKVEFLVSFYNNEISEKSEIFDDQFSVERPDGSNFTLKIRSTKLEDSAMYFCASNRLNTGELFFGEGSRLTVL.

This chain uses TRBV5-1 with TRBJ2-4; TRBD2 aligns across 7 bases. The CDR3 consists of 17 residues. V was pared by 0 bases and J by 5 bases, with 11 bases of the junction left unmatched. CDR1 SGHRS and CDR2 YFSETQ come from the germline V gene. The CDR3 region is CASSLESGTIGQNIQYF. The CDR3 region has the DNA TGCGCCAGCAGCTTGGAGAGCGGGACCATCGGGCAAAACATTCAGTACTTC. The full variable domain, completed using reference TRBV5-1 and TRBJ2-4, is KAGVTQTPRYLIKTRGQQVTLSCSPISGHRSVSWYQQTPGQGLQFLFEYFSETQRNKGNFPGRFSGRQFSNSRSEMNVSTLELGDSALYLCASSLESGTIGQNIQYFGAGTRLSVL.

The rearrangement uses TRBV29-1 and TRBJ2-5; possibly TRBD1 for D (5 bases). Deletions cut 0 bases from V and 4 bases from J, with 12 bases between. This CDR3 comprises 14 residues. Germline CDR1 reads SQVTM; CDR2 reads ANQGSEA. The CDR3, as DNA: TGCAGCGTTGAAGATCTGGGCCAGGGAGAGACCCAGTACTTC. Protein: CSVEDLGQGETQYF.

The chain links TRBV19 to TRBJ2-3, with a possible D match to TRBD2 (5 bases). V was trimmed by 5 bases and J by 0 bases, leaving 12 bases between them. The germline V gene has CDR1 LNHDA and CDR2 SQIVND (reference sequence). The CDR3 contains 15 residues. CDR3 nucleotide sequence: TGTGCCAGTAGTCTGCGACTACTAAGCACAGATACGCAGTATTTT. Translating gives CASSLRLLSTDTQYF.

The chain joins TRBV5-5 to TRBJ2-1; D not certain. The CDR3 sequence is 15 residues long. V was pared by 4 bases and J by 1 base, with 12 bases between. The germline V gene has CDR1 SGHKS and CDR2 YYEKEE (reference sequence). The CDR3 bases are TGTGCCAGCAGCCCGCCTACCTCTTCCTACAATGAGCAGTTCTTC. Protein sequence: CASSPPTSSYNEQFF.

Written as DNA, the CDR3 is TGTGCCAGCAGCCCGGCGACAGGATCTGGAAACACCATATATTTT. Encoded protein: CASSPATGSGNTIYF. J is TRBJ1-3 and V is TRBV3-1 (or the pseudogene TRBV3-2); a weak D match, TRBD1 (6 bases). CDR1 LGHDT and CDR2 YNNKEL come from the germline V gene (reference sequence). The CDR3 spans 15 residues. The germline V and J ends were trimmed by 4 bases and 1 base, with 11 bases remaining between them.

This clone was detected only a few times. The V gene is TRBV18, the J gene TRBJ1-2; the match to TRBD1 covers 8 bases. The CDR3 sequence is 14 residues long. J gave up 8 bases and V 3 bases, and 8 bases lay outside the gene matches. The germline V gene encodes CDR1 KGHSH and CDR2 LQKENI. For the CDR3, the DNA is TGTGCCAGCTCACCCCCGGACAGGGTGGACGGCTACACCTTC. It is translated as CASSPPDRVDGYTF.

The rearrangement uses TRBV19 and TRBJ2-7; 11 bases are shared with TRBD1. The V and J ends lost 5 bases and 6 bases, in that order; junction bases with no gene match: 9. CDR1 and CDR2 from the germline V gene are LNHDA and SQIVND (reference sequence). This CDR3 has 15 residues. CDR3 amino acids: CASSAAGTGGFEQYF. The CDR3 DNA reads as TGTGCCAGTAGTGCCGCCGGGACAGGGGGTTTCGAGCAGTACTTC.

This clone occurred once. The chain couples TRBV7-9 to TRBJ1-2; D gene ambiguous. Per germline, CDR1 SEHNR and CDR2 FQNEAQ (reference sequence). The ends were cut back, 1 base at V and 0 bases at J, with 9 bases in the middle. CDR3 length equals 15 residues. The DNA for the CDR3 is TGTGCCAGCAGCTTAGAAGTCAGTACTAACTATGGCTACACCTTC. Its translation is CASSLEVSTNYGYTF. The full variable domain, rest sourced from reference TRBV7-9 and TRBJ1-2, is DTGVSQNPRHKITKRGQNVTFRCDPISEHNRLYWYRQTLGQGPEFLTYFQNEAQLEKSRLLSDRFSAERPKGSFSTLEIQRTEQGDSAMYLCASSLEVSTNYGYTFGSGTRLTVV.